The source of this TCR beta chain is a study of blood T cell repertoires in COVID-19. J lost 8 bases, V lost 2 bases, and 15 bases had no gene match. CDR3 size: 18 residues. Germline lookup yields CDR1 MGHRA and CDR2 YSYEKL. The data were produced by immunoSEQ multiplex PCR, yet TCRdb's version contains in-frame clones alone and is incomplete. The sample gives fewer than 90,000 clones, over 60% of which show up once; about half is in the top ten. The receptor was isolated from a human donor in a cohort sampled during active COVID-19. Sequencing was performed on peripheral blood. The genes are TRBV4-1 and TRBJ2-1; 10 positions agree with TRBD2. The CDR3, as DNA: TGCGCCAGCAGCCAAACACCCGCAGCGGGAGGGCCAGGAGATGAGCAGTTCTTC. This codes for CASSQTPAAGGPGDEQFF.